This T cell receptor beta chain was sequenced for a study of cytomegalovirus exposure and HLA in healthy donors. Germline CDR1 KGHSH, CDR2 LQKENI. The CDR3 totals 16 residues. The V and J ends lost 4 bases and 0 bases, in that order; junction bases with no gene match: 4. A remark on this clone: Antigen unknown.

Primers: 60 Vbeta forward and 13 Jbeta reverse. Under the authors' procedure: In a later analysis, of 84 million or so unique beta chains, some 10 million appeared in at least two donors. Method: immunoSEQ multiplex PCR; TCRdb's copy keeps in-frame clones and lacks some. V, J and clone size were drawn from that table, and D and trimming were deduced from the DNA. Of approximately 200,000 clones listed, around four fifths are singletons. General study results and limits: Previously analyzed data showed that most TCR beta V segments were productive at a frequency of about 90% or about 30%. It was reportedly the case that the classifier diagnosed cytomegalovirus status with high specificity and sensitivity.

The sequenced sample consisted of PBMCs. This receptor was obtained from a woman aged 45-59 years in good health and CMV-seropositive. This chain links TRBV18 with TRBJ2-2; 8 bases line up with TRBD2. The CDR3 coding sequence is TGTGCCAGCTCACAGGTAGCGGGGCCGAACACCGGGGAGCTGTTTTTT. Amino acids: CASSQVAGPNTGELFF.